These T cell receptor beta chains were read from a single sample in a study of beta chain features in type 1 diabetes. Sequencing used immunoSEQ multiplex PCR; TCRdb keeps in-frame clones, though not all of them. The data contain more than 300,000 clones, over 10% of them seen just once; the ten biggest clones take up 0.008% to 0.011%. Source material: naive CD4+ T cells from blood. These receptor sequences come from a woman under 30 with type 1 diabetes. Both conserved end residues are part of each CDR3. D genes are given only for firm matches. Clone sizes are given selectively: once, few, many, or a class where the clone is expanded.

v_gene	abundance	d_gene	j_gene	CDR3aa	CDR3nt
TRBV4-3	few	TRBD1	TRBJ1-2	CASSQDPTGMGYGYTF	TGCGCCAGCAGCCAAGACCCGACAGGGATGGGCTATGGCTACACCTTC
TRBV4-3	few	.	TRBJ1-2	CASSQGGAGAYGYTF	TGCGCCAGCAGCCAAGGTGGGGCAGGGGCATATGGCTACACCTTC
TRBV7-6	few	.	TRBJ2-3	CASSLATGADTQYF	TGTGCCAGCAGCTTAGCGACAGGAGCAGATACGCAGTATTTT
TRBV9	.	.	TRBJ2-4	CASSVGTSGGGLNIQYF	TGTGCCAGCAGCGTAGGGACCTCAGGGGGAGGACTAAACATTCAGTACTTC
TRBV2	few	.	TRBJ2-2	CASSEARNTGELFF	TGTGCCAGCAGTGAAGCTCGGAACACCGGGGAGCTGTTTTTT
TRBV9	.	TRBD1	TRBJ2-6	CASSALGTGGPTGANVLTF	TGTGCCAGCAGCGCCCTCGGGACAGGGGGCCCCACTGGGGCCAACGTCCTGACTTTC
TRBV10-3	few	.	TRBJ1-1	CAISSELATEAFF	TGTGCCATCAGTTCGGAGCTAGCCACTGAAGCTTTCTTT
TRBV11-2	.	TRBD2	TRBJ2-1	CASSSTSGSSYNEQFF	TGTGCCAGCAGCTCGACTAGCGGTAGCTCCTACAATGAGCAGTTCTTC
TRBV5-1	.	.	TRBJ2-5	CASSLTGEETQYF	TGCGCCAGCAGCTTGACAGGAGAAGAGACCCAGTACTTC
TRBV5-1	.	.	TRBJ1-1	CASSPTRVNTEAFF	TGCGCCAGCAGCCCTACTCGGGTGAACACTGAAGCTTTCTTT
TRBV25-1	.	.	TRBJ2-7	CASSESGLPRQYF	TGTGCCAGCAGTGAATCAGGACTCCCTCGGCAGTACTTC
TRBV19	few	.	TRBJ1-1	CASSIERGTEAFF	TGTGCCAGTAGTATAGAGCGGGGCACTGAAGCTTTCTTT
TRBV28	few	TRBD2	TRBJ2-1	CASGGLPGGNEQFF	TGTGCCAGCGGGGGACTACCCGGCGGGAATGAGCAGTTCTTC
TRBV18	.	TRBD1	TRBJ2-4	CASSLGTGGVKNIQYF	TGTGCCAGCTCACTGGGGACAGGGGGCGTCAAAAACATTCAGTACTTC
TRBV29-1	.	TRBD2	TRBJ2-5	CSVKTSGGPKITQYF	TGCAGCGTTAAGACTAGCGGGGGCCCTAAGATAACCCAGTACTTC
TRBV27	.	.	TRBJ2-1	CASGAPGVRWGNEQFF	TGTGCCAGCGGGGCGCCGGGAGTTCGATGGGGAAATGAGCAGTTCTTC
TRBV7-9	.	.	TRBJ2-5	CASSFEVISLQETQYF	TGTGCCAGCAGCTTCGAGGTGATTTCTTTACAAGAGACCCAGTACTTC
TRBV30	.	.	TRBJ1-2	CAWNRAMNGYTF	TGTGCCTGGAACAGGGCAATGAATGGCTACACCTTC
TRBV2	few	TRBD2	TRBJ2-5	CASSESGGPEYF	TGTGCCAGCAGTGAGTCGGGGGGGCCGGAGTACTTC
TRBV28	few	TRBD1	TRBJ1-5	CASGQGNQPQHF	TGTGCCAGTGGACAGGGGAATCAGCCCCAGCATTTT
TRBV4-3	few	.	TRBJ2-3	CASSQVPPRDSWVTQYF	TGCGCCAGCAGCCAAGTACCCCCGCGGGACAGTTGGGTTACGCAGTATTTT
TRBV18	.	.	TRBJ2-1	CASSPLDNNEQFF	TGTGCCAGCTCACCATTAGATAACAATGAGCAGTTCTTC
TRBV29-1	few	.	TRBJ1-2	CSGQLSNYGYTF	TGCAGCGGACAGCTCAGTAACTATGGCTACACCTTC
TRBV4-1	.	TRBD1	TRBJ2-5	CASSHTGQGASETQYF	TGCGCCAGCAGCCATACCGGACAGGGGGCTAGCGAGACCCAGTACTTC
TRBV6-6	few	TRBD2	TRBJ2-3	CASTRGLALVGDTQYF	TGTGCCAGCACCCGAGGACTAGCATTAGTCGGGGATACGCAGTATTTT
TRBV28	few	TRBD2	TRBJ2-7	CASSPDGTSGSLQYF	TGTGCCAGCAGTCCCGATGGTACTAGCGGGAGCCTGCAGTACTTC
TRBV11-2	.	TRBD2	TRBJ2-4	CASSHIAGGRGFQNIQYF	TGTGCCAGCAGCCACATAGCGGGGGGGCGAGGGTTTCAAAACATTCAGTACTTC
TRBV10-3	few	TRBD1	TRBJ2-3	CAIRGQGGTNTQYF	TGTGCCATCAGGGGACAGGGGGGCACAAATACGCAGTATTTT
TRBV5-6	.	TRBD1	TRBJ2-1	CASSWGQGGNEQFF	TGTGCCAGCAGCTGGGGACAGGGTGGCAATGAGCAGTTCTTC
TRBV18	few	.	TRBJ2-1	CASSGQGSYNEQFF	TGTGCCAGCTCAGGTCAGGGATCCTACAATGAGCAGTTCTTC
TRBV9	few	TRBD2	TRBJ2-3	CASPLCREGLCRCPSTDTQYF	TGTGCCAGCCCCTTGTGCCGGGAGGGCCTATGCCGCTGCCCTAGCACAGATACGCAGTATTTT
TRBV11-2	.	.	TRBJ2-7	CASSLDFGGDEQYF	TGTGCCAGCAGCTTAGATTTCGGAGGTGACGAGCAGTACTTC
TRBV7-9	.	.	TRBJ1-2	CASSLGGGSYRYGYTF	TGTGCCAGCAGCTTAGGAGGCGGCAGCTACCGTTATGGCTACACCTTC
TRBV7-2	.	TRBD2	TRBJ2-3	CASSRRGGVDGTDTQYF	TGTGCCTCTTCCCGGCGGGGGGGTGTCGATGGCACAGATACGCAGTATTTT
TRBV14	few	.	TRBJ1-1	CASSHTRRNGTEAFF	TGTGCCAGCAGCCACACGAGGAGGAACGGCACTGAAGCTTTCTTT
TRBV6-5	.	.	TRBJ1-1	CASSYAPSTGSEAFF	TGTGCCAGCAGTTACGCCCCCTCGACGGGGAGCGAAGCTTTCTTT
TRBV7-9	.	TRBD1	TRBJ1-6	CASSWDRGFYNSPLHF	TGTGCCAGCAGCTGGGACAGGGGCTTCTATAATTCACCCCTCCACTTT
TRBV27	.	TRBD1	TRBJ2-7	CATQRQGTLHYEQYF	TGTGCCACACAACGACAGGGGACCCTCCACTACGAGCAGTACTTC
TRBV19	few	TRBD1	TRBJ1-2	CASSIRQGSGYTF	TGTGCCAGTAGTATCAGACAGGGGTCTGGCTACACCTTC